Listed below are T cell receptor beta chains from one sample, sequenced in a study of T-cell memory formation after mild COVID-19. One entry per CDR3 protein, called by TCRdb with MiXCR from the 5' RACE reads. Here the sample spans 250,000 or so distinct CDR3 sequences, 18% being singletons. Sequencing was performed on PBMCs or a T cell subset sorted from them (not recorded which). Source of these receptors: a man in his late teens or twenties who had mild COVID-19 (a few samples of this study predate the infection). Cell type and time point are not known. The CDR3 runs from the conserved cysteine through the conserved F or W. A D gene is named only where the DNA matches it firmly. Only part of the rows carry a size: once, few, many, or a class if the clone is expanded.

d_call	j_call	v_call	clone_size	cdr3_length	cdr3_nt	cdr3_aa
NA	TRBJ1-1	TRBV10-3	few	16	TGTGCCATCAGTGAGTCGATGAGCAGCATGAACACTGAAGCTTTCTTT	CAISESMSSMNTEAFF
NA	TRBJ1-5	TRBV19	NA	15	TGTGCCAGTAGTATAGGCGCGGCTCTCAATCAGCCCCAGCATTTT	CASSIGAALNQPQHF
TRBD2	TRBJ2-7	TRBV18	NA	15	TGTGCCAGCTCTCTGGGGACTAGCGGGGTTCACGAGCAGTACTTC	CASSLGTSGVHEQYF
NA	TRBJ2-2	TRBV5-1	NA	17	TGCGCCAGCAGCTTGGGGGACGGAGGATTTAACACCGGGGAGCTGTTTTTT	CASSLGDGGFNTGELFF
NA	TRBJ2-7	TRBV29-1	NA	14	TGCAGCGTCACAAGGGCAGGGGCCATCTACGAGCAGTACTTC	CSVTRAGAIYEQYF
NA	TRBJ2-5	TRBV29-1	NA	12	TGCAGCGTTGGATGGGGCGAAGAGACCCAGTACTTC	CSVGWGEETQYF
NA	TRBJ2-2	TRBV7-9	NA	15	TGTGCCAGCAGACCAAAGGGGGGCCGCTCCGGGGAGCTGTTTTTT	CASRPKGGRSGELFF
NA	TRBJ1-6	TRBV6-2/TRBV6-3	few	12	TGTGCCAGCAGCAGGGGCCTGGGACCCCTCCACTTT	CASSRGLGPLHF
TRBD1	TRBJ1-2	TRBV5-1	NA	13	TGCGCCAGCAGCCCGGACAGGGAGTATGGCTACACCTTC	CASSPDREYGYTF
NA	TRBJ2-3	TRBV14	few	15	TGTGCCAGCAGCCAAGGGGGAGGCCGCCGTGATACGCAGTATTTT	CASSQGGGRRDTQYF
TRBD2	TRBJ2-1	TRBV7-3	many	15	TGTGCCAGCAGCTTAACCAGCGGGGGGATAAATGAGCAGTTCTTC	CASSLTSGGINEQFF
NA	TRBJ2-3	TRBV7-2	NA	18	TGTGCCAGCAGCTTAGATCCAGTCCAGGGGAGAGGGACAGATACGCAGTATTTT	CASSLDPVQGRGTDTQYF
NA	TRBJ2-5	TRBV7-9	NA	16	TGTGCCAGCAGCTTAGCTCTTATCCAGGCCCAAGAGACCCAGTACTTC	CASSLALIQAQETQYF
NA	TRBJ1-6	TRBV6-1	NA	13	TGTGCCAGCAGTGAAGCGCACGGGTCACCCCTCCACTTT	CASSEAHGSPLHF
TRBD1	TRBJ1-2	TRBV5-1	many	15	TGCGCCAGCAGCCTAACCCCAGGGGGCGTCGGAGGCTACACCTTC	CASSLTPGGVGGYTF
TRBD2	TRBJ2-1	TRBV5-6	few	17	TGTGCCAGCAGCCCGGGACTAGCGGGGGGGCCCTACAATGAGCAGTTCTTC	CASSPGLAGGPYNEQFF
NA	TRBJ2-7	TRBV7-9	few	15	TGTGCCAGCAGCCCCCGCTTATCAGCCTTGATTGAGCAGTACTTC	CASSPRLSALIEQYF